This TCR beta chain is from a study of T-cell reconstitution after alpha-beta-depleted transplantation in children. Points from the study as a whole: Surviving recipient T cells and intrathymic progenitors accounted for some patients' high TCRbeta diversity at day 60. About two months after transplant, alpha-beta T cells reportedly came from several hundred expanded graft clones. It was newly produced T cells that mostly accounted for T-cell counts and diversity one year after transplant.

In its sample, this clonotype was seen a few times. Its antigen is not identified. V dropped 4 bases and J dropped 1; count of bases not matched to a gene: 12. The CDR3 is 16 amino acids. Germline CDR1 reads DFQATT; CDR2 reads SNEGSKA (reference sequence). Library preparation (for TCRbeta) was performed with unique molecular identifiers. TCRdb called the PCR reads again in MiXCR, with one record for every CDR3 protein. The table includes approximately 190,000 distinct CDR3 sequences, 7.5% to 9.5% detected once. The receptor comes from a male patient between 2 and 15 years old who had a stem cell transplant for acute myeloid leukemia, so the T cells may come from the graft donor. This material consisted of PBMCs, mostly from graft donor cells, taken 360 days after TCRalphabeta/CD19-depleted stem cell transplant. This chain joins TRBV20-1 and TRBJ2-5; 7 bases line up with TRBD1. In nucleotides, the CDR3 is TGCAGTGCTACGCCCCCCCCGGGACAGATCCAAGAGACCCAGTACTTC. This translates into CSATPPPGQIQETQYF.